The next 27 T cell receptor beta chains were all read from a single sample in a study of OX40 agonist ivuxolimab in advanced cancers. The repertoire was sequenced with immunoSEQ multiplex PCR; TCRdb's copy has only in-frame clones and lacks some. This table has 60,000 to 85,000 clones, about nine tenths appearing once. The input for sequencing was CD4+ or CD8+ T cells sorted from blood, taken in a trial of the OX40 agonist ivuxolimab. The receptors were sampled from an adult with an advanced solid tumor such as melanoma, head and neck, liver or kidney cancer.

The V and J genes are TRBV6-1 and TRBJ1-5; 7 bases line up with TRBD1. This CDR3 has 14 residues. The V and J ends lost 4 bases and 7 bases, in that order; junction bases with no gene match: 7. CDR1 is MNHNS, CDR2 SASEGT, per germline. The CDR3 DNA is TGTGCCAGCAGTGTGGGGCAGGGGGGACAGCCCCAGCATTTT. The encoded protein is CASSVGQGGQPQHF.

V and J are TRBV19 and TRBJ1-1, with 8 nucleotides matching TRBD1. CDR1 and CDR2 from the germline V gene are LNHDA and SQIVND (reference sequence). The V segment lost 5 bases and the J segment 8 bases; nucleotides outside the gene matches: 19. This CDR3 has 17 residues. As DNA, the CDR3 is TGTGCCAGTAGTCATCGTCTCCTGCCGGACAGGGAAAAAGAAGCTTTCTTT. It specifies CASSHRLLPDREKEAFF.

The chain joins TRBV5-4 to TRBJ1-2; D is unresolved. Trimming shortened V by 7 bases and J by 2 bases, and 21 bases separated the two germline ends. The CDR3 length is 16 residues. Germline CDR1 is SGHNT and CDR2 is YYREEE (reference sequence). The CDR3: CASQLINSRKNYGYTF. The CDR3 coding sequence is TGTGCCAGCCAGTTAATCAATAGTCGAAAGAACTATGGCTACACCTTC.

The V gene is TRBV13, the J gene TRBJ1-2; 8 bases match TRBD1. The CDR3 is made up of 16 amino acids. Germline V gene sequence: CDR1 PRHDT, CDR2 FYEKMQ (reference sequence). V was clipped by 5 bases and J by 7 bases; unmatched bases: 15. DNA for the CDR3: TGTGCCAGCAGCCCACTGGACAGGGCCTCCTCCGGTGGCTACACCTTC. Translation gives CASSPLDRASSGGYTF. Full variable domain (outside the CDR3, taken from reference TRBV13 and TRBJ1-2): AAGVIQSPRHLIKEKRETATLKCYPIPRHDTVYWYQQGPGQDPQFLISFYEKMQSDKGSIPDRFSAQQFSDYHSELNMSSLELGDSALYFCASSPLDRASSGGYTFGSGTRLTVV.

This clone was seen only once. The chain couples TRBV5-4 to TRBJ2-5; 12 nucleotides line up with TRBD2. This CDR3 contains 17 residues. J lost 2 bases, V lost 4 bases, and 9 bases had no gene match. CDR1 and CDR2 from the germline V gene are SGHNT and YYREEE (reference sequence). This CDR3 is CASSRSLAGGAQETQYF. DNA of the CDR3: TGTGCCAGCAGCCGTTCTCTAGCGGGGGGGGCTCAAGAGACCCAGTACTTC.

This chain connects TRBV2 to TRBJ1-1, with no clear D. Germline assignment: CDR1 SNHLY and CDR2 FYNNEI. The CDR3 contains 12 residues. With 8 bases removed from V and 2 bases from J, the gap between germline ends came to 9 bases. The CDR3 DNA reads as TGTGCCAGCGTGCGGATAAACACTGAAGCTTTCTTT. It yields the protein CASVRINTEAFF.

The chain combines TRBV10-2 with TRBJ1-2; tentative D call: TRBD1 (5 bases). The CDR3 runs 13 residues. CDR1 WSHSY and CDR2 SAAADI come from the germline V gene. The V end lost 8 bases, the J end lost 3 bases, and 13 bases lay between the germline ends. The CDR3 region is CASGRDGYYGYTF. CDR3 bases: TGCGCCAGCGGCCGGGACGGCTACTATGGCTACACCTTC.

The genes are TRBV5-1 and TRBJ2-7, with 12 bases lining up with TRBD1. The CDR3 spans 14 residues. V lost 7 bases and J lost 6; bases outside the gene matches: 8. The germline V gene encodes CDR1 SGHRS and CDR2 YFSETQ. The CDR3 region is CASRPGTGGSEQYF. CDR3 DNA: TGCGCCAGCCGTCCAGGGACAGGGGGCAGCGAGCAGTACTTC.

CDR3 region: CASSSTGRAFF. CDR3 nucleotides: TGCGCCAGCAGCTCCACAGGGCGGGCTTTCTTT. The genes are TRBV5-1 and TRBJ1-1; D might be TRBD1 (6 bases). The CDR3 totals 11 residues. Germline-derived CDR1 and CDR2 are SGHRS and YFSETQ. The germline V and J ends were trimmed by 3 bases and 11 bases, with 11 bases remaining between them.

The chain joins TRBV29-1 to TRBJ2-1, with TRBD2 matching 9 bases. Germline V gene data show CDR1 as SQVTM and CDR2 as ANQGSEA. This CDR3 has 16 residues. Trimming at V came to 0 bases and at J to 2 bases, leaving 5 bases not matched to a gene. The CDR3 bases are TGCAGCGTTGAAGATCGGGGCGGGGGGGCCTACAATGAGCAGTTCTTC. Its translation: CSVEDRGGGAYNEQFF.

The J gene is TRBJ2-7, the V gene TRBV10-3; possibly TRBD1 or TRBD2 for D (5 bases each). The V gene lost 4 bases and the J gene lost 5 bases, with 15 bases spanning the gap. The CDR3 covers 14 residues. In germline, CDR1 is ENHRY, CDR2 SYGVKD. The CDR3 here is CAISGGRWDHEQYF. In DNA, the CDR3 is TGTGCCATCAGTGGGGGCAGGTGGGACCACGAGCAGTACTTC.

The chain links TRBV6-5 to TRBJ2-2, with D unresolved. The CDR3 is made up of 15 amino acids. Per the germline V gene, CDR1 is MNHEY and CDR2 is SVGAGI. Trimming took 6 bases from V and 3 from J, leaving 14 bases between them. The CDR3, as DNA: TGTGCCAGCAGCCGAAGGCTGGAGTACACCGGGGAGCTGTTTTTT. Translation: CASSRRLEYTGELFF.

This sequence joins TRBV28 and TRBJ1-6; the match to TRBD1 covers 10 bases. From germline, CDR1 is MDHEN and CDR2 SYDVKM. The length of the CDR3 is 15 residues. The V and J ends lost 2 bases and 8 bases, in that order; junction bases with no gene match: 3. The CDR3 spells CASSLAGQGDSPLHF. The CDR3 DNA reads as TGTGCCAGCAGTTTAGCCGGACAGGGGGATTCACCCCTCCACTTT.

CDR3 nucleotides: TGTGCCAGCGGCCCGTTAGCGGGAGTGGAGACCCAGTACTTC. It encodes CASGPLAGVETQYF. The gene calls are TRBV27 and TRBJ2-5, with TRBD2 identical over 9 bases. Looked up from germline, CDR1 is MNHEY and CDR2 is SMNVEV (reference sequence). Unmatched junction bases numbered 9, after V lost 8 bases and J lost 5 bases. The CDR3 contains 14 residues.

V and J are TRBV30 and TRBJ2-3; 7 nucleotides match TRBD2. The CDR3 is 14 amino acids. Germline-derived CDR1 and CDR2 are GTSNPN and SVGIG (reference sequence). The junction had 6 bases not matched to a gene; V was cut back by 5 bases and J by 1 base. CDR3 bases: TGTGCCTGGCTGGCCAGCGGGGGCACAGATACGCAGTATTTT. Its translation: CAWLASGGTDTQYF.

J is TRBJ1-4 and V is TRBV2; no clear D. The CDR3 consists of 13 residues. Germline V gene data show CDR1 as SNHLY and CDR2 as FYNNEI. V lost 8 bases to trimming and J lost 0 bases, with 7 bases between them. The DNA of the CDR3 is TGTGCCAGCTCGGTACCAACTAATGAAAAACTGTTTTTT. It translates to CASSVPTNEKLFF.

This rearrangement joins TRBV5-1 to TRBJ1-2; 10 positions match TRBD1. The trim removed 2 bases at V and 7 bases at J, leaving 2 bases unmatched. The germline gives CDR1 SGHRS, CDR2 YFSETQ. This CDR3 spans 13 amino acids. This chain's CDR3 is CASSFGTGAGYTF. CDR3 coding DNA: TGCGCCAGCAGCTTCGGGACAGGGGCTGGCTACACCTTC.

J is TRBJ1-5 and V is TRBV18; D uncertain. The CDR3 contains 15 residues. Between the trimmed V and J ends, which lost 3 bases and 2 bases, there was a span of 11 bases. Germline lookup yields CDR1 KGHSH and CDR2 LQKENI. In DNA, the CDR3 is TGTGCCAGCTCACCCCTGAGTGGAGGCAATCAGCCCCAGCATTTT. This sequence encodes CASSPLSGGNQPQHF.

The chain links TRBV2 to TRBJ2-2; tentative D call: TRBD2 (6 bases). The V gene lost 5 bases and the J gene lost 5 bases, with 15 bases spanning the gap. Germline V lookup: CDR1 SNHLY, CDR2 FYNNEI. The CDR3 contains 15 residues. CDR3 coding DNA: TGTGCCAGCAGTTCCGGACTGGGGAGGACCGGGGAGCTGTTTTTT. Residues: CASSSGLGRTGELFF. Complete variable domain (other parts from reference TRBV2 and TRBJ2-2): EPEVTQTPSHQVTQMGQEVILRCVPISNHLYFYWYRQILGQKVEFLVSFYNNEISEKSEIFDDQFSVERPDGSNFTLKIRSTKLEDSAMYFCASSSGLGRTGELFFGEGSRLTVL.

The chain is built from TRBV30 and TRBJ1-2; D call uncertain. This CDR3 contains 13 residues. Germline CDR1 is GTSNPN and CDR2 is SVGIG (reference sequence). Trimming shortened V by 2 bases and J by 1 base, and 8 bases separated the two germline ends. CDR3 residues: CAWSHNGNYGYTF. CDR3 coding DNA: TGTGCCTGGAGTCACAACGGTAACTATGGCTACACCTTC. Using reference TRBV30 and TRBJ1-2 for the parts outside the CDR3, the full variable domain is SQTIHQWPATLVQPVGSPLSLECTVEGTSNPNLYWYRQAAGRGLQLLFYSVGIGQISSEVPQNLSASRPQDRQFILSSKKLLLSDSGFYLCAWSHNGNYGYTFGSGTRLTVV.

This sequence joins TRBV9 and TRBJ1-1; D not certain. Germline V gene sequence: CDR1 SGDLS, CDR2 YYNGEE. The CDR3 runs to 13 residues. V lost 4 bases to trimming and J lost 4 bases, with 11 bases between them. The CDR3 here is CASSIGPGTEAFF. The DNA of the CDR3 is TGTGCCAGCAGCATAGGACCGGGCACTGAAGCTTTCTTT.

This clone was detected only once. The chain uses TRBV5-1 and TRBJ2-1; 13 bases map to TRBD2. The J segment lost 10 bases and the V segment lost 1 base, leaving 8 bases of the junction unmatched. From germline, CDR1 is SGHRS and CDR2 YFSETQ. The CDR3 consists of 16 residues. The CDR3 reads CASSLPRLAGGGEQFF. Written as DNA, the CDR3 is TGCGCCAGCAGCTTGCCCCGACTAGCGGGAGGAGGGGAGCAGTTCTTC. The complete variable domain, with remaining parts taken from reference TRBV5-1 and TRBJ2-1, reads KAGVTQTPRYLIKTRGQQVTLSCSPISGHRSVSWYQQTPGQGLQFLFEYFSETQRNKGNFPGRFSGRQFSNSRSEMNVSTLELGDSALYLCASSLPRLAGGGEQFFGPGTRLTVL.

The rearrangement joins TRBV5-1 to TRBJ2-5; a possible D gene is TRBD2 (5 bases). The CDR3 consists of 14 residues. In germline, CDR1 is SGHRS, CDR2 YFSETQ. The V end was cut by 4 bases, the J end by 2 bases, with 12 bases between. This chain's CDR3 is CASSTGKVQETQYF. The CDR3 nucleotides are TGCGCCAGCAGCACCGGGAAAGTTCAAGAGACCCAGTACTTC.

V and J are TRBV29-1 and TRBJ2-1, with D perhaps assigned TRBD1 or TRBD2 (6 bases each). V was pared by 8 bases and J by 7 bases, with 21 bases between. The CDR3 has 14 residues. Germline V gene sequence: CDR1 SQVTM, CDR2 ANQGSEA. The CDR3 nucleotides are TGCAGCATCGTCGGGGGAGGAGGGGGAAATGAGCAGTTCTTC. It codes for CSIVGGGGGNEQFF.

The rearrangement links TRBV5-6 to TRBJ2-5; the D gene could be TRBD1 or TRBD2 (5 bases each). The germline gives CDR1 SGHDT, CDR2 YYEEEE. The CDR3 has 15 amino acids. V was clipped by 7 bases and J by 4 bases, with 20 bases between them. CDR3 DNA sequence: TGTGCCAGCGGACACCCTGTCGCCGGGGCAGAGACCCAGTACTTC. Encoded protein: CASGHPVAGAETQYF.

V is TRBV6-5 and J is TRBJ1-1; TRBD1 is a possible D gene (6 bases). The CDR3 runs to 14 residues. The germline V and J ends were trimmed by 2 bases and 5 bases, with 12 bases remaining between them. Germline V gene lookup returns CDR1 MNHEY and CDR2 SVGAGI. The CDR3 is CASSYNRVYTEAFF. The CDR3 DNA reads TGTGCCAGCAGTTACAACAGGGTATATACTGAAGCTTTCTTT.

Only a few counts were recorded for this clone. The rearrangement joins TRBV10-3 to TRBJ1-3; a possible D gene is TRBD1 (6 bases). CDR3 length equals 13 residues. Between the trimmed V and J ends, which lost 11 bases and 6 bases, there was a span of 17 bases. Germline assignment: CDR1 ENHRY and CDR2 SYGVKD. The CDR3 nucleotides are TGTGCCTCAGGACAGACCCCCGAAAACACCATATATTTT. It translates to CASGQTPENTIYF.